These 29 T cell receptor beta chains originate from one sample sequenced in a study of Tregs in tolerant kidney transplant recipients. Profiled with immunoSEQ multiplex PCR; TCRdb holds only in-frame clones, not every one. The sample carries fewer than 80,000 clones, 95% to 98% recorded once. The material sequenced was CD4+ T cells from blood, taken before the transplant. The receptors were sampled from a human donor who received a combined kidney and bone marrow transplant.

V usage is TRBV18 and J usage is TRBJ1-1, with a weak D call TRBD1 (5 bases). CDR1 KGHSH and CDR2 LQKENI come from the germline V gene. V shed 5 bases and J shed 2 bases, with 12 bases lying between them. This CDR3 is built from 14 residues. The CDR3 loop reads CASSGDSSNTEAFF. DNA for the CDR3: TGTGCCAGCTCAGGAGACAGTAGTAACACTGAAGCTTTCTTT.

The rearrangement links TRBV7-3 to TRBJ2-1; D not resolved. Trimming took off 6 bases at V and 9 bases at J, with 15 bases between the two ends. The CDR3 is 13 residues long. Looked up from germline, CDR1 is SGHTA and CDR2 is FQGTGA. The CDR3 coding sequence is TGTGCCAGCAGATACTCCGGGTGGAGTGAGCAGTTCTTC. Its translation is CASRYSGWSEQFF. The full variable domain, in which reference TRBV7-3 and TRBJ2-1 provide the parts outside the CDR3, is GAGVSQTPSNKVTEKGKYVELRCDPISGHTALYWYRQSLGQGPEFLIYFQGTGAADDSGLPNDRFFAVRPEGSVSTLKIQRTERGDSAVYLCASRYSGWSEQFFGPGTRLTVL.

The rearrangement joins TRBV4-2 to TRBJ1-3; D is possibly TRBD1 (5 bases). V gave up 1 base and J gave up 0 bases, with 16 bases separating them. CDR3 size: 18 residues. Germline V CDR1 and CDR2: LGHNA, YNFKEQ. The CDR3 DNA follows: TGTGCCAGCAGCCAAGCCGGGGGAGAGACTTTCTCTGGAAACACCATATATTTT. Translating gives CASSQAGGETFSGNTIYF.

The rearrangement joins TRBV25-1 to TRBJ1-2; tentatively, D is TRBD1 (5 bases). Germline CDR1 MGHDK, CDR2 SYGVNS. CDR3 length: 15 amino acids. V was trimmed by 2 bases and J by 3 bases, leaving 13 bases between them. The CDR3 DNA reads TGTGCCAGCAGTGAAAAATTCGGGGGTGACTATGGCTACACCTTC. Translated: CASSEKFGGDYGYTF.

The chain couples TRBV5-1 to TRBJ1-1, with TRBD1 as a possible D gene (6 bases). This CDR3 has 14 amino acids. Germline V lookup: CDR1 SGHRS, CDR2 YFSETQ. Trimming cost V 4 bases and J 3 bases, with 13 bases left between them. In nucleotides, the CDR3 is TGCGCCAGCAGCCCGCAGGGGCGACACACTGAAGCTTTCTTT. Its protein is CASSPQGRHTEAFF.

CDR3 nucleotides: TGTGCCAGCAGTTTACCGGGAGTCCCCGGAGATACGCAGTATTTT. The encoded protein is CASSLPGVPGDTQYF. The genes are TRBV28 and TRBJ2-3, with D tentatively TRBD2 (6 bases). Deletions cut 2 bases from V and 5 bases from J, with 14 bases between. Germline assignment: CDR1 MDHEN and CDR2 SYDVKM. This CDR3 is 15 amino acids long.

The CDR3: CASSLGTRSNYGYTF. As DNA, the CDR3 is TGCGCCAGCAGCTTGGGGACACGATCTAACTATGGCTACACCTTC. V usage is TRBV5-1 and J usage is TRBJ1-2; weak D call: TRBD1 (5 bases). V lost 0 bases, J lost 0 bases, and 9 bases lay in between. Germline V lookup: CDR1 SGHRS, CDR2 YFSETQ. The length of the CDR3 is 15 residues.

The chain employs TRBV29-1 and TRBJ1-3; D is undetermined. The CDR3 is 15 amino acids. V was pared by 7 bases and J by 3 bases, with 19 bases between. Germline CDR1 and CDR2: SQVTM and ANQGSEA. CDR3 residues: CSAQRGTDYGNTIYF. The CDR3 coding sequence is TGCAGCGCTCAACGGGGTACCGACTATGGAAACACCATATATTTT.

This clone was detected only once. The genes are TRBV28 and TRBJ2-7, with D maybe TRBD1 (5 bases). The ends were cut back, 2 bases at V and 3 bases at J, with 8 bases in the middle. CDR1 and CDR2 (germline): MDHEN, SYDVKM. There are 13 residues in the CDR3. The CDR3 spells CASSLKGRYEQYF. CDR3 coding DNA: TGTGCCAGCAGTTTAAAGGGGCGCTACGAGCAGTACTTC.

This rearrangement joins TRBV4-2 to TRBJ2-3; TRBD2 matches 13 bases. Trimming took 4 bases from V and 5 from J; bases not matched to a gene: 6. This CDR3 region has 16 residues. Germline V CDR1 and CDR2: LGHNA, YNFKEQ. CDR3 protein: CASSLGTSGDKDTQYF. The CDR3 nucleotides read TGTGCCAGCAGCCTCGGGACTAGCGGGGATAAAGATACGCAGTATTTT.

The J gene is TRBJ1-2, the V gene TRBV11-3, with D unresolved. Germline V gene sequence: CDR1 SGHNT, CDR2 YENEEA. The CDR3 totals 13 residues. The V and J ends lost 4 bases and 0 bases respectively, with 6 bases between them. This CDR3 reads CASSYNTNYGYTF. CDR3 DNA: TGTGCCAGCAGCTATAACACTAACTATGGCTACACCTTC.

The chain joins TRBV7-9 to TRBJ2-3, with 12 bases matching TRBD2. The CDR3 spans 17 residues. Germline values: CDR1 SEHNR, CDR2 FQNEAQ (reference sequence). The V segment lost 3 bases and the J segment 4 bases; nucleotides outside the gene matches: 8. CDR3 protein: CASSLQGLAGSADTQYF. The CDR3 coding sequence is TGTGCCAGCAGCTTGCAGGGACTAGCGGGTAGCGCAGATACGCAGTATTTT.

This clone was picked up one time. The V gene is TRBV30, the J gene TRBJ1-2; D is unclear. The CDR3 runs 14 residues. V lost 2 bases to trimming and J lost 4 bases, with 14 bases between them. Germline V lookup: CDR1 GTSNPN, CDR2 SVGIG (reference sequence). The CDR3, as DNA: TGTGCCTGGAGTCCTTTGCGGGGTATCTATGGCTACACCTTC. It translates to CAWSPLRGIYGYTF.

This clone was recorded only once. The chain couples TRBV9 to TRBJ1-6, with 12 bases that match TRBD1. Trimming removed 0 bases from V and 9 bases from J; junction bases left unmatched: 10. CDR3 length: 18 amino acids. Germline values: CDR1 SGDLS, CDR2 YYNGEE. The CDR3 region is CASSVAGQGAGVGSPLHF. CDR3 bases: TGTGCCAGCAGCGTAGCGGGACAGGGGGCGGGAGTCGGTTCACCCCTCCACTTT.

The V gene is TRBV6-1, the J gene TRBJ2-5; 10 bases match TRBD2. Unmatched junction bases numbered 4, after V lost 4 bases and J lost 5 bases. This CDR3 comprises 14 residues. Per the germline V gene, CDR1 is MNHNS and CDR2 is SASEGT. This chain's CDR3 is CASSVDSGGETQYF. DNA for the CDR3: TGTGCCAGCAGTGTGGATAGCGGGGGGGAGACCCAGTACTTC.

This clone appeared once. The CDR3 DNA follows: TGTGCCAGCAGTGAATCCCTAGCGGTAAGCTCCTACAATGAGCAGTTCTTC. Its translation: CASSESLAVSSYNEQFF. The chain carries TRBV6-1 and TRBJ2-1, with TRBD2 matching over 7 bases. The CDR3 runs to 17 residues. V lost 2 bases, J lost 0 bases, and 7 bases stayed unmatched. Germline CDR1 is MNHNS and CDR2 is SASEGT.

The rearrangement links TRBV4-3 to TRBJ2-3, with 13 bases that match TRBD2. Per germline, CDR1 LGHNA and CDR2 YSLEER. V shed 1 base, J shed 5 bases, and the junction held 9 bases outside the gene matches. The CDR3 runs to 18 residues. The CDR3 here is CASSQVGGLAGVGDTQYF. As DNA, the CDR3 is TGCGCCAGCAGCCAAGTGGGCGGACTAGCGGGAGTAGGAGATACGCAGTATTTT.

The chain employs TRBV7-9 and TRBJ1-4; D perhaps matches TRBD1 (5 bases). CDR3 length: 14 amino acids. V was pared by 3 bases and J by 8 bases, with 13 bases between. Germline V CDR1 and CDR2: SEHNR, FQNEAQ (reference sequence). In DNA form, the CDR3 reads TGTGCCAGCAGCTTCCGGGGGGACGAAGAAAAACTGTTTTTT. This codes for CASSFRGDEEKLFF.

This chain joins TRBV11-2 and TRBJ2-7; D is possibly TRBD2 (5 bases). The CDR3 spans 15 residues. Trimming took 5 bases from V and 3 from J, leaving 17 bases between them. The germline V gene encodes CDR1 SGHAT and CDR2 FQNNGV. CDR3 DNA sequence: TGTGCCAGCAGCCCGAGGGAAAAGCATTACTACGAGCAGTACTTC. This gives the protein CASSPREKHYYEQYF.

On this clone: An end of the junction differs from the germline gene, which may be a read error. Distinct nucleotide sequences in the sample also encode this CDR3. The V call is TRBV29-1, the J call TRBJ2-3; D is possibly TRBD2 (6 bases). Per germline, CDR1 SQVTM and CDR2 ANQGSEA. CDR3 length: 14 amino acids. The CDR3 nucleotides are TGCAGCGTTGAGGGGGGTAGGGGAGCAGACACGCAGTATTTT. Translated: CSVEGGRGADTQYF.

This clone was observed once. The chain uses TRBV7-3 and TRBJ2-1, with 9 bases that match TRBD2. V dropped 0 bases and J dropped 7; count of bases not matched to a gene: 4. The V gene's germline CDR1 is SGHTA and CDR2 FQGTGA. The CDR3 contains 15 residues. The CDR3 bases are TGTGCCAGCAGCTTAACTAGCGGGAGAGGTAATGAGCAGTTCTTC. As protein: CASSLTSGRGNEQFF.

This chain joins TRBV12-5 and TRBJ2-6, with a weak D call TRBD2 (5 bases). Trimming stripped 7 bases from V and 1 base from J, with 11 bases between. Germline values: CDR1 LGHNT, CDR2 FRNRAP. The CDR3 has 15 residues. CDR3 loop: CASADRGSGANVLTF. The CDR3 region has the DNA TGTGCTAGTGCCGATAGAGGGTCTGGGGCCAACGTCCTGACTTTC.

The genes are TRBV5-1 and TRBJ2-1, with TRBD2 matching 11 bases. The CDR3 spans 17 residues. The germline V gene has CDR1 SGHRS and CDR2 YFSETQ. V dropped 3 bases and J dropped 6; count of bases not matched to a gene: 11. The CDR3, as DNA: TGCGCCAGCAGCTATATCCATAGCGGGGGGGCCGGCAATGAGCAGTTCTTC. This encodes CASSYIHSGGAGNEQFF.

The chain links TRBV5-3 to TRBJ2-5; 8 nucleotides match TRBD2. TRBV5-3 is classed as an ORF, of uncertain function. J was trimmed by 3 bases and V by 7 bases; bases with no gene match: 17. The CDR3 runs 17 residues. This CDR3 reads CARPALPPGGLEETQYF. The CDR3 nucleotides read TGTGCCAGACCCGCCCTACCCCCGGGGGGGCTAGAAGAGACCCAGTACTTC.

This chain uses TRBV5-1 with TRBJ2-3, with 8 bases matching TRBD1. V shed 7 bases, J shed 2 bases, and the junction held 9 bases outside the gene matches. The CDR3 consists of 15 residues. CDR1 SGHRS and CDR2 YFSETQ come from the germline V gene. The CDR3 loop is CASSGQGPNTDTQYF. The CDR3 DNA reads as TGCGCCAGCTCCGGACAGGGCCCCAACACAGATACGCAGTATTTT.

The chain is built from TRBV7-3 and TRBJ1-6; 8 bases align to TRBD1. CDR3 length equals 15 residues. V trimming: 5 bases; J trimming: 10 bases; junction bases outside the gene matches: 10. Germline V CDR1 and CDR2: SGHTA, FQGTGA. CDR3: CASSLSGQAISPLHF. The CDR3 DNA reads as TGTGCCAGCAGCCTGTCGGGACAGGCCATCTCACCCCTCCACTTT.

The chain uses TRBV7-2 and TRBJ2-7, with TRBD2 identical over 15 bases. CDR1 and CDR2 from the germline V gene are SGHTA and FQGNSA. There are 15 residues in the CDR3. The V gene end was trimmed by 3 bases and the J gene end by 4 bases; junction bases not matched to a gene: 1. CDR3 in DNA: TGTGCCAGCAGCTTCGGGACTAGCGGGAGGTACGAGCAGTACTTC. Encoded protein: CASSFGTSGRYEQYF.

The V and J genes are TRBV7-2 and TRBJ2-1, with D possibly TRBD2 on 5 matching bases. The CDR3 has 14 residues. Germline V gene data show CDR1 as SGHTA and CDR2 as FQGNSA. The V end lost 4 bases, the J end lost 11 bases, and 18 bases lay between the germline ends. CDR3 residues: CASSWEHGVRKQFF. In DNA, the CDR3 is TGTGCCAGCAGCTGGGAACACGGGGTAAGGAAGCAGTTCTTC.

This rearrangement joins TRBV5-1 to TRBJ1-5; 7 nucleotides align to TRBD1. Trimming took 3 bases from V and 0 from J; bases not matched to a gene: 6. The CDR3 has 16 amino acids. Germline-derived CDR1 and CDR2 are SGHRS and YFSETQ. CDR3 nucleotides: TGCGCCAGCAGCTGGGGTGGGGACAGTAGCAATCAGCCCCAGCATTTT. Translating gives CASSWGGDSSNQPQHF.